The 20 T cell receptor beta chains in this list originate from one sample, sequenced in a study of control samples from healthy donors and cancer patients. Assay: immunoSEQ multiplex PCR; the TCRdb copy retains only in-frame clones and omits some. The sample shows 26,000 or so clones, 91% of them seen only once. The sample was PBMCs. The origin of the receptors is a man aged 45 to 65 with lung cancer.

The rearrangement uses TRBV5-4 and TRBJ2-2; D possibly corresponds to TRBD1 (6 bases). CDR3 length: 13 amino acids. V was trimmed by 5 bases and J by 6 bases, leaving 11 bases between them. Germline V lookup: CDR1 SGHNT, CDR2 YYREEE (reference sequence). This CDR3 reads CASRPTGPGELFF. In DNA form, the CDR3 reads TGTGCCAGCAGACCTACAGGGCCCGGGGAGCTGTTTTTT.

The rearrangement uses TRBV9 and TRBJ1-3, with no clear D. The CDR3 is 12 amino acids. The ends were cut back, 0 bases at V and 9 bases at J, with 7 bases in the middle. CDR1 is SGDLS and CDR2 is YYNGEE in the germline V gene. CDR3 loop: CASSVVAGTIYF. CDR3 coding DNA: TGTGCCAGCAGCGTAGTGGCAGGCACCATATATTTT.

V gene TRBV18 combines with J gene TRBJ1-2; 10 bases fit TRBD1. V dropped 3 bases and J dropped 3; count of bases not matched to a gene: 4. The CDR3 loop spans 15 amino acids. Per germline, CDR1 KGHSH and CDR2 LQKENI. CDR3: CASSPTTGGDYGYTF. The DNA for the CDR3 is TGTGCCAGCTCACCTACGACAGGGGGCGACTATGGCTACACCTTC.

The chain has TRBV5-1 and TRBJ2-3; 8 nucleotides match TRBD2. V dropped 0 bases and J dropped 1; count of bases not matched to a gene: 10. The CDR3 runs to 18 residues. The germline V gene has CDR1 SGHRS and CDR2 YFSETQ. For the CDR3, the DNA is TGCGCCAGCAGCTTGGGGGCGGGGGGCCCCACGGGCACAGATACGCAGTATTTT. Encoded protein: CASSLGAGGPTGTDTQYF.

The V and J genes are TRBV12-3 or TRBV12-4 and TRBJ1-2; D unclear. The CDR3 has 11 residues. Trimming shortened V by 1 base and J by 4 bases, and 1 base separated the two germline ends. The DNA of the CDR3 is TGTGCCAGCAGTTTAGGCTATGGCTACACCTTC. Translating it yields CASSLGYGYTF.

The chain has TRBV3-1 (or the pseudogene TRBV3-2) and TRBJ2-5; 13 bases are a match to TRBD2. V gave up 1 base and J gave up 4 bases; unmatched junction bases: 3. This CDR3 contains 16 residues. Germline loops: CDR1 LGHDT, CDR2 YNNKEL (reference sequence). CDR3: CASSQVGLAGSETQYF. CDR3 DNA: TGTGCCAGCAGCCAAGTGGGACTAGCGGGGTCAGAGACCCAGTACTTC.

The chain employs TRBV15 and TRBJ2-2, with D perhaps matching TRBD1 or TRBD2 (5 bases each). The length of the CDR3 is 17 residues. Looked up from germline, CDR1 is LNHNV and CDR2 is YYDKDF (reference sequence). The V end lost 3 bases, the J end lost 1 base, and 15 bases lay between the germline ends. In nucleotides, the CDR3 is TGTGCCACCAGCAGCATACGGGGCAGGAGGAACACCGGGGAGCTGTTTTTT. It yields the protein CATSSIRGRRNTGELFF.

This chain joins TRBV6-2 or TRBV6-3 and TRBJ1-5, with D possibly being TRBD1 (5 bases). The CDR3 length is 13 residues. Germline lookup yields CDR1 MNHEY and CDR2 SVGEGT. Deletions cut 6 bases from V and 2 bases from J, with 8 bases between. Written as DNA, the CDR3 is TGTGCCAGCAGCCAGACAGGCAATCAGCCCCAGCATTTT. It yields the protein CASSQTGNQPQHF.

The chain joins TRBV3-1 (or the pseudogene TRBV3-2) to TRBJ1-6; 11 positions match TRBD1. V was clipped by 1 base and J by 10 bases; unmatched bases: 15. The CDR3 runs 19 residues. The germline CDR1 and CDR2 sequences are LGHDT and YNNKEL (reference sequence). The CDR3 is CASSQVGKDRGLIGSPLHF. Written as DNA, the CDR3 is TGTGCCAGCAGCCAAGTTGGCAAGGACAGGGGGCTAATCGGGTCACCCCTCCACTTT.

V usage is TRBV7-2 and J usage is TRBJ1-2; the match to TRBD1 covers 7 bases. Unmatched junction bases numbered 3, after V lost 4 bases and J lost 4 bases. The CDR3 length is 13 residues. The germline CDR1 and CDR2 sequences are SGHTA and FQGNSA. CDR3 coding DNA: TGTGCCAGCAGCTGGGACAGCTTCTATGGCTACACCTTC. Translated: CASSWDSFYGYTF.

This sequence joins TRBV19 and TRBJ1-2; D remains ambiguous. The CDR3 length is 13 residues. The germline V and J ends were trimmed by 5 bases and 5 bases, with 12 bases remaining between them. Germline V gives CDR1 LNHDA, CDR2 SQIVND (reference sequence). As DNA, the CDR3 is TGTGCCAGTAGTCCTTTGGACGGGTATGGCTACACCTTC. Protein: CASSPLDGYGYTF.

This clone was counted once. The genes are TRBV27 and TRBJ2-1; D is ambiguous. V lost 3 bases and J 2 bases, leaving 5 bases between the germline ends. From germline, CDR1 is MNHEY and CDR2 SMNVEV (reference sequence). CDR3 length: 13 residues. CDR3 nucleotides: TGTGCCAGCAGTTTCCTAGCCTACAATGAGCAGTTCTTC. This translates into CASSFLAYNEQFF.

This chain uses TRBV6-2 or TRBV6-3 with TRBJ1-6; D uncertain. CDR1 and CDR2 (germline): MNHEY, SVGEGT. Trimming stripped 7 bases from V and 5 bases from J, with 12 bases between. The CDR3 has 14 residues. CDR3 bases: TGTGCCAGCAACCCGGCGGCCCATAATTCACCCCTCCACTTT. Protein sequence: CASNPAAHNSPLHF.

The chain carries TRBV19 and TRBJ1-4, with D unclear. The CDR3 runs to 14 residues. CDR1 LNHDA and CDR2 SQIVND come from the germline V gene (reference sequence). Between the trimmed V and J ends, which lost 4 bases and 0 bases, there was a span of 6 bases. The CDR3 sequence: CASSKGATNEKLFF. In DNA form, the CDR3 reads TGTGCCAGTAGTAAGGGTGCAACTAATGAAAAACTGTTTTTT.

The rearrangement joins TRBV3-1 (or the pseudogene TRBV3-2) to TRBJ1-2; 11 bases are a match to TRBD1. This CDR3 contains 14 residues. V was pared by 0 bases and J by 7 bases, with 1 base of the junction left unmatched. CDR1 LGHDT and CDR2 YNNKEL come from the germline V gene (reference sequence). The CDR3 DNA sequence: TGTGCCAGCAGCCAAGAAGGGACAGGGGGTGGCTACACCTTC. Amino acids: CASSQEGTGGGYTF.

DNA of the CDR3: TGTGCCAGCAGCCCGGCGGGGCTGTATGGCTACACCTTC. It encodes CASSPAGLYGYTF. This chain links TRBV12-3 or TRBV12-4 with TRBJ1-2; D might be TRBD1 (5 bases). Trimming removed 6 bases from V and 5 bases from J, with 13 bases in between. The CDR3 is 13 amino acids.

This chain links TRBV9 with TRBJ1-1; D is uncertain. CDR3 size: 15 residues. V was cut by 0 bases and J by 2 bases, with 11 bases left in between. Germline loops: CDR1 SGDLS, CDR2 YYNGEE. In nucleotides, the CDR3 is TGTGCCAGCAGCGTAGTGACAAACCCTAACACTGAAGCTTTCTTT. Amino acids: CASSVVTNPNTEAFF.

The J gene is TRBJ1-4, the V gene TRBV9; D gene ambiguous. V was trimmed by 0 bases and J by 1 base, leaving 7 bases between them. Germline values: CDR1 SGDLS, CDR2 YYNGEE. The CDR3 covers 15 residues. The CDR3 DNA reads TGTGCCAGCAGCGTAGCCCCGGGAACTAATGAAAAACTGTTTTTT. It codes for CASSVAPGTNEKLFF.

This clone was seen a handful of times. This chain uses TRBV10-2 with TRBJ2-7, with D unresolved. Germline CDR1 WSHSY, CDR2 SAAADI. The V and J ends lost 4 bases and 3 bases respectively, with 10 bases between them. The CDR3 length is 13 residues. The CDR3 spells CASSALQVYEQYF. As DNA, the CDR3 is TGCGCCAGCAGTGCCCTGCAGGTCTACGAGCAGTACTTC.

The chain couples TRBV18 to TRBJ1-3; D not resolved. Germline CDR1 and CDR2: KGHSH and LQKENI. The CDR3 totals 13 residues. Trimming shortened V by 3 bases and J by 2 bases, and 5 bases separated the two germline ends. The CDR3 is CASSPGAGNTIYF. The CDR3 region has the DNA TGTGCCAGCTCACCTGGCGCTGGAAACACCATATATTTT.